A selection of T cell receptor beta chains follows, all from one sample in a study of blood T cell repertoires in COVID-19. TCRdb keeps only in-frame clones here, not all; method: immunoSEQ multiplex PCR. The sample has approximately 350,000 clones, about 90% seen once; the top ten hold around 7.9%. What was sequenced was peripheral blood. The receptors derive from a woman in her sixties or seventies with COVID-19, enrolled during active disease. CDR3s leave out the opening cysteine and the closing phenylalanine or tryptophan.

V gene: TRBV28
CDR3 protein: ASSYGRSTGELF

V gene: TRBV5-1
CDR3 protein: ASSVNRGSSYEQY

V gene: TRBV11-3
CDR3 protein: ASKPGNQPQH

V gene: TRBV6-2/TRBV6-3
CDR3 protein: ASSFSGGGFNEQF

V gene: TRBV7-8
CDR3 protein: ASSLRDRVNNQPQH

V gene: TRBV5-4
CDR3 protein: ASSLKQGIYNEQF

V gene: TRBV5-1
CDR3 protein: ASSLGGADEKLF

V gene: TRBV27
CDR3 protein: ASSSLLGMNTEAF

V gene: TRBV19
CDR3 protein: ASSIGTEAF

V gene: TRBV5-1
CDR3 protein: ASSATRGQETQY

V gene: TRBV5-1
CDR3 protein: ASSPGTLGPYEQY

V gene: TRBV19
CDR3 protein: ASSIGLGQVIYGYT

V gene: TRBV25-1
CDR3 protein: ASNQGSSSPLH

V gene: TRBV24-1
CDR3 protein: ATSDPGTSVNEQF

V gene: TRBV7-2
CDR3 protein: ASGGAMETQY

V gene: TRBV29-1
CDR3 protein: SVRRGGDYGYT